The present TCR beta chain was sequenced within a study of tumor-infiltrating lymphocytes in primary liver carcinoma. In the study overall: With diameters of about 4 to 11 cm, tumors were stage T1-T3 N0M0. Each sample had roughly 3.5 to 8 million productive TCRbeta reads regardless of tissue type.

Unsorted whole blood yielded blood RNA, and germline DNA was extracted as well. Concerning this clonotype: A much larger clone is a single base away; this may be a read error.

CDR1 LGHNA and CDR2 YNFKEQ come from the germline V gene. The CDR3 is made up of 17 amino acids. With 500 to 650 ng total RNA as template and a constant-region primer, TCR beta cDNA was made. Three nested multiplex PCR rounds, a slightly modified ARM-PCR, produced the libraries for TCR beta. TRBV1-TRBV30 forward primers paired with a C-beta reverse primer were used in the first two PCR rounds, which ran around 10 cycles each. TCRdb re-called the multiplex PCR reads with MiXCR, one entry per CDR3 protein. The sample includes about 320,000 distinct CDR3 sequences, around three fifths of them seen just once.

J is TRBJ1-5 and V is TRBV4-2; unclear D gene. The source is a man aged 35 to 55 with primary liver carcinoma and hepatitis B virus infection. Sequencing was carried out using peripheral blood. The CDR3: CAGSQTQQLDSNQPQHF. The DNA of the CDR3 is TGTGCCGGCAGCCAAACCCAACAACTTGATAGCAATCAGCCCCAGCATTTT.